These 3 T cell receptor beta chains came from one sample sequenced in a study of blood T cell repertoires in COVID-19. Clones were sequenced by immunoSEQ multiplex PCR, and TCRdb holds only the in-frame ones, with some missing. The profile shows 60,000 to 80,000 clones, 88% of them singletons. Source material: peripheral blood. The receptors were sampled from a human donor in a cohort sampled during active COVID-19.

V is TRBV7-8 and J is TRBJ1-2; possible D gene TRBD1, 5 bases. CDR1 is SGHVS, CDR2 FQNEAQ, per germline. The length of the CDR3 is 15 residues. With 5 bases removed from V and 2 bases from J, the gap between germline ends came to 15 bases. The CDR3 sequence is CASSMGLRRNYGYTF. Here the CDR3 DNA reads TGTGCCAGCAGCATGGGACTTCGGAGAAACTATGGCTACACCTTC.

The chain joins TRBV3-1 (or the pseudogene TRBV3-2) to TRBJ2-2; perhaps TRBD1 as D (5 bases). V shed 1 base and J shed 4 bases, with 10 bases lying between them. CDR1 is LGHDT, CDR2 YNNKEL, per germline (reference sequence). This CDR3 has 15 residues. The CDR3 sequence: CASSQVFRATGELFF. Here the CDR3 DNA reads TGTGCCAGCAGCCAAGTTTTCAGGGCCACCGGGGAGCTGTTTTTT.

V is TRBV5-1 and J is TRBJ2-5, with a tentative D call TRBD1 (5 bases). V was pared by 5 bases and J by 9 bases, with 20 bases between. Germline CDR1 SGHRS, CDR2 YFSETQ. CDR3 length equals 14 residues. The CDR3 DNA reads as TGCGCCAGCAGGTCCGGTCTGGGGCGTAGTCCCCAGTACTTC. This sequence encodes CASRSGLGRSPQYF.